This TCR beta chain was profiled in a study of technical replicates of blood from several donors. The protocol was immunoSEQ multiplex PCR, while the TCRdb copy is restricted to in-frame clones and leaves out a portion. Of around 69,000 clones listed, around 97% are singletons. The CDR3 length is 13 residues. V was clipped by 1 base and J by 5 bases, with 9 bases between them. Germline CDR1 SEHNR, CDR2 FQNEAQ (reference sequence). The V and J genes are TRBV7-9 and TRBJ2-7; a weak D match, TRBD1 (5 bases). Source material: T cells isolated from PBMCs. This sequence originates from a human donor in good health. DNA for the CDR3: TGTGCCAGCAGCTTAGTAGGCAGGGACGAGCAGTACTTC. It translates to CASSLVGRDEQYF.